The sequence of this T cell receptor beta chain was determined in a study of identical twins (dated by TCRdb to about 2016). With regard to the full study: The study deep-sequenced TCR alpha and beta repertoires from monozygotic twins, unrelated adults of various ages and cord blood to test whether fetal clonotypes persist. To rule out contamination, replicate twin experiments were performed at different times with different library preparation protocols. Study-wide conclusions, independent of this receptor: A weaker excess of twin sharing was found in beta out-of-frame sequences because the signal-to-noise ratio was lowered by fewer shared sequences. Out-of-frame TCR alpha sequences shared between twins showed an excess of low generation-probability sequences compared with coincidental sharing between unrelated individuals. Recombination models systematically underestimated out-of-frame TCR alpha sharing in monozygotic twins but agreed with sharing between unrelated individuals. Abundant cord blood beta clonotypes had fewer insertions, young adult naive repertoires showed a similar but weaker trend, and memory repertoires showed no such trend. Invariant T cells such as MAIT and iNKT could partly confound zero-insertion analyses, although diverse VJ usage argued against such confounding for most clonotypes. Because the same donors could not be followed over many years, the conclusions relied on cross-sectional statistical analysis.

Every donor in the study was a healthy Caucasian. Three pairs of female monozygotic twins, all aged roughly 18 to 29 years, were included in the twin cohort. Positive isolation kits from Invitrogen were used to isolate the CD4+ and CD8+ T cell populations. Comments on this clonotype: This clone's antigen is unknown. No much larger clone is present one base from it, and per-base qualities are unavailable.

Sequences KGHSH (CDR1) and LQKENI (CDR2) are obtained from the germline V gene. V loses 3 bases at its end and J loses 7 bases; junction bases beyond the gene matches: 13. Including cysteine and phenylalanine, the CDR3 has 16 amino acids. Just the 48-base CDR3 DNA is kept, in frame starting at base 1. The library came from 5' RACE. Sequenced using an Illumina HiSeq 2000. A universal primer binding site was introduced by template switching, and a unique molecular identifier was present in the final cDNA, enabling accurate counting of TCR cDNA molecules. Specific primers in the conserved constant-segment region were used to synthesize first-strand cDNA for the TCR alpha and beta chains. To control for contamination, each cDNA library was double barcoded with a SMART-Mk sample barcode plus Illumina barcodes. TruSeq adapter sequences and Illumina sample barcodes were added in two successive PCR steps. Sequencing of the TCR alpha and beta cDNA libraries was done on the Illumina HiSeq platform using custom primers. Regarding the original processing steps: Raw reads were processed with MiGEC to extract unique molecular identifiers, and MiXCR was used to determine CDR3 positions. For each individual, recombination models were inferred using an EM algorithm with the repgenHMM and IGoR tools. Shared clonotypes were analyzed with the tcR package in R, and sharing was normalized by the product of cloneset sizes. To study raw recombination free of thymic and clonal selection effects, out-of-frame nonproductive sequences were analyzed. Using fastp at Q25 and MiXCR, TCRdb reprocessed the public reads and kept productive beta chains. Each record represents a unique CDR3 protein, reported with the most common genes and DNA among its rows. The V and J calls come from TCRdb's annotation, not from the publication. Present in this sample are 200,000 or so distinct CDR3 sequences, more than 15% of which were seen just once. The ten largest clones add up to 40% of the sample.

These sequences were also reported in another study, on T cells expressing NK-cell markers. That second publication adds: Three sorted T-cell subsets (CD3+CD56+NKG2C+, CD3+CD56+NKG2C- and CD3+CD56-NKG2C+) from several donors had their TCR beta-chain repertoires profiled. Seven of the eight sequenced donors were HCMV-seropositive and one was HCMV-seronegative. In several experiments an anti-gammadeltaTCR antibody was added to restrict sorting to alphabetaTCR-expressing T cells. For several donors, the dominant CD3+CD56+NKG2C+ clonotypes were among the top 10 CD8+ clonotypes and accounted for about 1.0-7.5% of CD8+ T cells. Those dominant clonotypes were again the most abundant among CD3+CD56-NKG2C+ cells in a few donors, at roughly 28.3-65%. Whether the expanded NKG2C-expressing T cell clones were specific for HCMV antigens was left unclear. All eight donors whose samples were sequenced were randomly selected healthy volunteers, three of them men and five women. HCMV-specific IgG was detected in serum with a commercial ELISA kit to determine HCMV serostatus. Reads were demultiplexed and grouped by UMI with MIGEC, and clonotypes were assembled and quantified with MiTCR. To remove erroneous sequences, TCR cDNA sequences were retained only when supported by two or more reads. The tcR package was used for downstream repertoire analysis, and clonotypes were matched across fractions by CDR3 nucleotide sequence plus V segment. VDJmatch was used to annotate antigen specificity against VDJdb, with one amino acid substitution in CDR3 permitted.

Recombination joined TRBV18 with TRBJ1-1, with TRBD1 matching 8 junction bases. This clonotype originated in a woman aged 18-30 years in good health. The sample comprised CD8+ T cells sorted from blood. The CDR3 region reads CASSPTGAEFDFEAFF. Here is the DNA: TGTGCCAGCTCACCGACAGGGGCAGAATTCGACTTTGAAGCTTTCTTT.